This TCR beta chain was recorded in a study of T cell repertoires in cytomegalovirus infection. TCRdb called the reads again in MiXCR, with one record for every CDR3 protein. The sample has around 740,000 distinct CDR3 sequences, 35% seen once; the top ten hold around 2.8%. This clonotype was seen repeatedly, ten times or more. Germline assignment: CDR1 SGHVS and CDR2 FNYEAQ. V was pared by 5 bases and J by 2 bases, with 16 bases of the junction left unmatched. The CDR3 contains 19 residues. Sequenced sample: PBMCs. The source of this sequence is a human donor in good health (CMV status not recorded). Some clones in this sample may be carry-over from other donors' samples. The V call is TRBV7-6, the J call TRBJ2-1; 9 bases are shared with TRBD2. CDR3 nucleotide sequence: TGTGCCAGCAGCCCTTATCGGGAGTTGACTAGCGGTCCCTACAATGAGCAGTTCTTC. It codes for CASSPYRELTSGPYNEQFF.